Reported below is one T cell receptor beta chain. The antigen is not known. Profiling relied on immunoSEQ multiplex PCR, and the TCRdb table lists in-frame clones only, not all of them. The data hold fewer than 1 million clones, with 95% to 97% observed a single time. Germline loops: CDR1 SNHLY, CDR2 FYNNEI. The CDR3 totals 16 residues. V was clipped by 5 bases and J by 0 bases, with 17 bases between them. The entry originates in a study of shared clonotypes between healthy human individuals. The study's findings and limits: The donor pool, a small one, limited the genetic and exposure-history diversity represented.

CD45RO-negative cells were positively selected for CCR7, leaving out terminally differentiated effector memory CD45RA+ cells. Sequenced material: naive CD8+ T cells sorted from blood. The TCR originated in a man aged 25-45 years in good health. This sequence joins TRBV2 and TRBJ2-7; D is undetermined. The CDR3: CASSLRQTMSSYEQYF. The CDR3 nucleotides are TGTGCCAGCAGTCTCCGTCAGACGATGAGCTCCTACGAGCAGTACTTC.